This passage covers 29 T cell receptor beta chains from one sample sequenced in a study of blood T cells in healthy people across ages. The second PCR ran about 6 to 11 cycles with a sample-barcoded 5' primer and J-beta primers. TCRdb called the 5' RACE reads again in MiXCR, with one record for every CDR3 protein. The data show 700,000 to 1,000,000 distinct CDR3 sequences, with roughly 44% seen just once and 15% to 25% held by the top ten. The sample taken for sequencing was blood. All receptors derive from a man between 60 and 75 years old in good health.

This chain joins TRBV7-8 and TRBJ1-2; the D is unclear. V was pared by 5 bases and J by 2 bases, with 12 bases between. The germline V gene encodes CDR1 SGHVS and CDR2 FQNEAQ. CDR3 size: 14 residues. CDR3 sequence reads: CASSESDGNYGYTF. Here the CDR3 DNA reads TGTGCCAGCAGCGAATCGGACGGGAACTATGGCTACACCTTC. Drawing the rest from reference TRBV7-8 and TRBJ1-2, the complete variable domain is GAGVSQSPRYKVAKRGQDVALRCDPISGHVSLFWYQQALGQGPEFLTYFQNEAQLDKSGLPSDRFFAERPEGSVSTLKIQRTQQEDSAVYLCASSESDGNYGYTFGSGTRLTVV.

The chain uses TRBV3-1 and TRBJ2-7; D call uncertain. The V gene's germline CDR1 is LGHDT and CDR2 YNNKEL (reference sequence). V was shortened by 1 base and J by 5 bases, with 15 bases between the two germline ends. The CDR3 is made up of 15 amino acids. Here the CDR3 reads CASSQAVPTLHEQYF. The DNA of the CDR3 is TGTGCCAGCAGCCAAGCCGTGCCAACTCTCCACGAGCAGTACTTC.

The chain recombines TRBV7-2 with TRBJ2-7, with 9 bases identical to TRBD2. The ends lost 4 bases at V and 0 bases at J; junction bases unmatched: 1. Germline V gene lookup returns CDR1 SGHTA and CDR2 FQGNSA. The length of the CDR3 is 14 residues. CDR3 sequence reads: CASSSSGISYEQYF. CDR3 DNA: TGTGCCAGCAGCTCTAGCGGGATCTCCTACGAGCAGTACTTC.

This clonotype was detected only a few times. In nucleotides, the CDR3 is TGTGCCAGCAGCCAAGAGCTGTATTCACCCCTCCACTTT. This encodes CASSQELYSPLHF. This rearrangement joins TRBV14 to TRBJ1-6; D ambiguous. V was pared by 0 bases and J by 8 bases, with 5 bases between. Germline loops: CDR1 SGHDN, CDR2 FVKESK. CDR3 length: 13 residues.

The gene calls are TRBV4-1 and TRBJ1-2; no clear D gene. This CDR3 has 17 residues. Trimming took off 0 bases at V and 2 bases at J, with 16 bases between the two ends. Germline CDR1 and CDR2: MGHRA and YSYEKL. The CDR3 is CASSQDRSPAINYGYTF. The CDR3 DNA sequence: TGCGCCAGCAGCCAAGATCGCTCCCCAGCTATCAACTATGGCTACACCTTC.

This clonotype has a single count. CDR3 in amino acids: CASSSSGTGLYEQYF. CDR3 coding DNA: TGTGCCAGCAGCTCATCCGGGACTGGGCTCTACGAGCAGTACTTC. The chain is built from TRBV7-2 and TRBJ2-7; maybe TRBD2 (6 bases). The V gene lost 4 bases and the J gene lost 3 bases, with 16 bases spanning the gap. This CDR3 has 15 residues. The germline V gene has CDR1 SGHTA and CDR2 FQGNSA.

The V call is TRBV3-1, the J call TRBJ2-7, with D possibly TRBD2 on 6 matching bases. The ends were cut back, 4 bases at V and 6 bases at J, with 22 bases in the middle. The CDR3 is 16 residues long. Germline assignment: CDR1 LGHDT and CDR2 YNNKEL (reference sequence). The CDR3 DNA is TGTGCCAGCAGCCCTAGAGGAGGGGAACGGCTTGGCGAGCAGTACTTC. It encodes CASSPRGGERLGEQYF.

The V gene is TRBV12-3 or TRBV12-4, the J gene TRBJ2-3; TRBD2 is a possible D gene (5 bases). The CDR3 loop spans 14 amino acids. V was trimmed by 4 bases and J by 6 bases, leaving 14 bases between them. The CDR3 DNA sequence: TGTGCCAGCAGTTACTCGTCGGGGTCGGATACGCAGTATTTT. This codes for CASSYSSGSDTQYF.

The chain uses TRBV6-1 and TRBJ2-1; 10 bases agree with TRBD2. Per germline, CDR1 MNHNS and CDR2 SASEGT. The CDR3 runs to 18 residues. Trimming at V came to 5 bases and at J to 4 bases, leaving 14 bases not matched to a gene. CDR3: CASSPTKSSGGKYNEQFF. As DNA, the CDR3 is TGTGCCAGCAGTCCCACGAAAAGTAGCGGGGGGAAATACAATGAGCAGTTCTTC.

Turning to this clonotype: This sequence may be a read error, since a much larger clone differs from it by one base. This sequence joins TRBV29-1 and TRBJ2-1, with 7 bases identical to TRBD1. The CDR3 is 11 amino acids. Germline lookup yields CDR1 SQVTM and CDR2 ANQGSEA. The J segment lost 8 bases and the V segment lost 7 bases, leaving 5 bases of the junction unmatched. This chain's CDR3 is CSAAQGDEQFF. CDR3 bases: TGCAGCGCAGCCCAGGGGGATGAGCAGTTCTTC.

The chain recombines TRBV6-5 with TRBJ2-1; D might be TRBD1 (5 bases). The CDR3 consists of 15 residues. The ends were cut back, 6 bases at V and 4 bases at J, with 16 bases in the middle. Germline-derived CDR1 and CDR2 are MNHEY and SVGAGI. CDR3 region: CASSSPRVGYNEQFF. CDR3 nucleotides: TGTGCCAGCAGCTCCCCCAGGGTAGGATACAATGAGCAGTTCTTC.

The CDR3 DNA sequence: TGTGCCAGCAGGCGACAGGGAGCACCAGAGACCCAGTACTTC. This encodes CASRRQGAPETQYF. This chain connects TRBV6-1 to TRBJ2-5, with 7 positions matching TRBD1. Trimming at V came to 6 bases and at J to 4 bases, leaving 8 bases not matched to a gene. The CDR3 runs 14 residues. The germline CDR1 and CDR2 sequences are MNHNS and SASEGT.

This clonotype showed up just a few times. This chain joins TRBV12-3 or TRBV12-4 and TRBJ2-1; D uncertain. Trimming shortened V by 5 bases and J by 4 bases, and 9 bases separated the two germline ends. The CDR3 has 13 amino acids. In DNA, the CDR3 is TGTGCCAGCAGTCCTACAGATTACAATGAGCAGTTCTTC. This codes for CASSPTDYNEQFF.

Only a few counts were recorded for this clonotype. The chain links TRBV6-5 to TRBJ2-7; D is possibly TRBD1 (6 bases). Germline V lookup: CDR1 MNHEY, CDR2 SVGAGI. The CDR3 has 15 residues. Between the trimmed V and J ends, which lost 8 bases and 2 bases, there was a span of 19 bases. CDR3 protein: CASGPDRRRTYEQYF. Written as DNA, the CDR3 is TGTGCCAGCGGACCCGACAGGAGACGAACCTACGAGCAGTACTTC.

This clonotype was seen a handful of times. The chain uses TRBV2 and TRBJ2-5; 8 nucleotides line up with TRBD2. Germline loops: CDR1 SNHLY, CDR2 FYNNEI. The V gene end was trimmed by 8 bases and the J gene end by 4 bases; junction bases not matched to a gene: 9. This CDR3 spans 14 amino acids. DNA for the CDR3: TGTGCCAGCGGGGCCCGGACTAGCATAGAGACCCAGTACTTC. Its translation is CASGARTSIETQYF. Using reference TRBV2 and TRBJ2-5 for the parts outside the CDR3, the full variable domain is EPEVTQTPSHQVTQMGQEVILRCVPISNHLYFYWYRQILGQKVEFLVSFYNNEISEKSEIFDDQFSVERPDGSNFTLKIRSTKLEDSAMYFCASGARTSIETQYFGPGTRLLVL.

V usage is TRBV20-1 and J usage is TRBJ2-7; 10 bases map to TRBD2. The length of the CDR3 is 16 residues. Trimming took 1 base from V and 2 from J; bases not matched to a gene: 8. Germline CDR1 reads DFQATT; CDR2 reads SNEGSKA (reference sequence). CDR3 residues: CSARASSGGLPYEQYF. In nucleotides, the CDR3 is TGCAGTGCTAGAGCCTCTAGCGGGGGACTTCCCTACGAGCAGTACTTC.

This clonotype was recorded a few times. V is TRBV6-1 and J is TRBJ2-1, with TRBD1 identical over 11 bases. The CDR3 has 14 amino acids. Germline values: CDR1 MNHNS, CDR2 SASEGT. V shed 6 bases, J shed 2 bases, and the junction held 0 bases outside the gene matches. The DNA for the CDR3 is TGTGCCAGCAGGGGACAGGGGGCCTACAATGAGCAGTTCTTC. Amino acid sequence: CASRGQGAYNEQFF.

The V gene is TRBV5-1, the J gene TRBJ2-1, with TRBD1 matching over 7 bases. This CDR3 region has 14 residues. CDR1 and CDR2 from the germline V gene are SGHRS and YFSETQ. The J segment lost 2 bases and the V segment lost 7 bases, leaving 6 bases of the junction unmatched. This CDR3 is CASRGGGPYNEQFF. As DNA, the CDR3 is TGCGCCAGCCGAGGGGGCGGTCCCTACAATGAGCAGTTCTTC.

A remark on this clonotype: A junction boundary mismatches the germline segment, possibly from a read error. This chain links TRBV7-2 with TRBJ2-1, with D possibly called TRBD1 or TRBD2 (7 bases each). This CDR3 region has 15 residues. Germline V gene data show CDR1 as SGHTA and CDR2 as FQGNSA. The CDR3 is CASSLGQGGVNGQFF. CDR3 in DNA: TGTGCCAGCAGCTTAGGGCAGGGGGGGGTGAATGGGCAGTTCTTC.

The chain links TRBV5-5 to TRBJ2-1, with 8 bases aligning to TRBD2. This CDR3 has 16 amino acids. V lost 1 base and J lost 4; bases outside the gene matches: 7. CDR1 is SGHKS and CDR2 is YYEKEE in the germline V gene (reference sequence). The CDR3 bases are TGTGCCAGCAGCTTGCCTAGCGGGCAACTTTACAATGAGCAGTTCTTC. This translates into CASSLPSGQLYNEQFF.

This chain connects TRBV6-1 to TRBJ1-2, with 7 bases fitting TRBD1. Germline V gives CDR1 MNHNS, CDR2 SASEGT. The CDR3 runs 17 residues. With V trimmed by 6 bases and J by 2 bases, 15 bases remained unmatched. This chain's CDR3 is CASSQTDHRGENYGYTF. DNA of the CDR3: TGTGCCAGCAGCCAAACTGACCACAGGGGCGAGAACTATGGCTACACCTTC.

The V call is TRBV3-1, the J call TRBJ2-5; unclear D gene. The CDR3 totals 15 residues. The V end lost 2 bases, the J end lost 0 bases, and 10 bases lay between the germline ends. Germline values: CDR1 LGHDT, CDR2 YNNKEL (reference sequence). CDR3 sequence reads: CASSQPPGYQETQYF. The CDR3, as DNA: TGTGCCAGCAGCCAACCTCCCGGGTACCAAGAGACCCAGTACTTC.

In nucleotides, the CDR3 is TGTGCCAGCAGCTTATATAGGGCGGTTCGCACGAGCTCTGGAAACACCATATATTTT. It encodes CASSLYRAVRTSSGNTIYF. The V call is TRBV7-9, the J call TRBJ1-3; D uncertain. Trimming shortened V by 2 bases and J by 0 bases, and 20 bases separated the two germline ends. Germline-derived CDR1 and CDR2 are SEHNR and FQNEAQ (reference sequence). The CDR3 extends over 19 amino acids. Looking up the rest from reference TRBV7-9 and TRBJ1-3 gives the full variable domain: DTGVSQNPRHKITKRGQNVTFRCDPISEHNRLYWYRQTLGQGPEFLTYFQNEAQLEKSRLLSDRFSAERPKGSFSTLEIQRTEQGDSAMYLCASSLYRAVRTSSGNTIYFGEGSWLTVV.

This clonotype appeared many times. The V call is TRBV4-3, the J call TRBJ2-1, with 12 bases fitting TRBD2. The CDR3 consists of 16 residues. Germline lookup yields CDR1 LGHNA and CDR2 YSLEER. V lost 0 bases to trimming and J lost 7 bases; unmatched junction nucleotides: 4. CDR3 region: CASSQDQGLAGNEQFF. The CDR3 nucleotides are TGCGCCAGCAGCCAAGATCAAGGACTAGCGGGGAATGAGCAGTTCTTC.

This clonotype occurred many times. The V call is TRBV3-1, the J call TRBJ1-1, with D unclear. This CDR3 contains 13 residues. V lost 1 base and J lost 1, with 4 bases in between. In germline, CDR1 is LGHDT, CDR2 YNNKEL (reference sequence). The CDR3 bases are TGTGCCAGCAGCCAAGTAGCGAACACTGAAGCTTTCTTT. Its translation: CASSQVANTEAFF.

This clonotype was counted between two and nine times. This chain links TRBV6-2 or TRBV6-3 with TRBJ2-1, with a tentative D call TRBD1 (6 bases). This CDR3 is 15 amino acids long. V shed 7 bases and J shed 4 bases, with 17 bases lying between them. Looked up from germline, CDR1 is MNHEY and CDR2 is SVGEGT. The CDR3 is CASKIGTHYYNEQFF. Here the CDR3 DNA reads TGTGCCAGCAAAATCGGGACACATTATTACAATGAGCAGTTCTTC.

The chain combines TRBV20-1 with TRBJ2-1; 15 bases are a match to TRBD2. This CDR3 has 14 residues. Germline V CDR1 and CDR2: DFQATT, SNEGSKA (reference sequence). V trimming: 6 bases; J trimming: 6 bases; junction bases outside the gene matches: 3. The CDR3 DNA is TGCAGTGCCAGGACTAGCGGGGGGGCCAATGAGCAGTTCTTC. This translates into CSARTSGGANEQFF.

As to this clonotype: At one end the junction does not follow the germline gene, possibly because of a read error. The chain combines TRBV9 with TRBJ1-4; D unresolved. Germline loops: CDR1 SGDLS, CDR2 YYNGEE. The CDR3 runs to 13 residues. The CDR3 nucleotides read TGTGCCAGCAGCGTAGTCCTGAATGGAAAACTGTTTTTT. Its protein is CASSVVLNGKLFF.

The chain carries TRBV5-1 and TRBJ2-5, with D possibly called TRBD1 or TRBD2 (5 bases each). The CDR3 length is 19 residues. CDR1 is SGHRS, CDR2 YFSETQ, per germline. V was clipped by 1 base and J by 2 bases, with 24 bases between them. Here the CDR3 DNA reads TGCGCCAGCAGCTTGTCGTATTTGTGGGGGTCTAACGAACAAGAGACCCAGTACTTC. It is translated as CASSLSYLWGSNEQETQYF.